This TCR beta chain stems from a study of blood T cells in healthy people across ages. Study observations and caveats: Unsorted PBMCs prevented conclusive naive versus antigen-experienced comparison.

This clonotype was counted a few times. Antigen unknown. A second PCR of about 7 to 12 cycles used a sample-barcoded 5' primer and a J-beta primer mix. TCRdb reprocessed the 5' RACE reads via MiXCR and lists one record per CDR3 protein. In the table there are about 640,000 distinct CDR3 sequences, around three fifths of which are singletons. V lost 2 bases, J lost 8 bases, and 12 bases lay in between. CDR3 length: 13 amino acids. The germline V gene encodes CDR1 MDHEN and CDR2 SYDVKM. Sequencing was carried out using blood. The V and J genes are TRBV28 and TRBJ1-2; D unresolved. This receptor was identified in a man between 60 and 75 years old in good health. The DNA for the CDR3 is TGTGCCAGCAGTTTAATCTCGGCCAGCGGCTACACCTTC. Its translation is CASSLISASGYTF.